Below are 6 T cell receptor beta chains sequenced from a single sample in a study of T cell responses to AZD1222 COVID-19 vaccine. TCRdb keeps only in-frame clones here, not all; method: immunoSEQ multiplex PCR. Found here are 90,000 to 130,000 clones, about 94% of them singletons; the top ten hold 2.9%. Material: peripheral blood, obtained 28 days after the second AZD1222 dose. The receptors stem from an adult who received the AZD1222 COVID-19 vaccine.

V usage is TRBV19 and J usage is TRBJ2-3; TRBD2 matches at 9 bases. The CDR3 sequence is 17 residues long. Germline assignment: CDR1 LNHDA and CDR2 SQIVND (reference sequence). V lost 5 bases, J lost 4 bases, and 13 bases stayed unmatched. The CDR3 region has the DNA TGTGCCAGTAGTCAGCGAGGGGGTAGCGGGAGAGCAGATACGCAGTATTTT. Translation: CASSQRGGSGRADTQYF.

The rearrangement uses TRBV7-6 and TRBJ2-1, with a tentative D call TRBD2 (5 bases). The CDR3 extends over 17 amino acids. Deletions cut 1 base from V and 0 bases from J, with 13 bases between. CDR1 and CDR2 from the germline V gene are SGHVS and FNYEAQ. The CDR3 coding sequence is TGTGCCAGCAGCTTAGGAGTTGTAGCGAACTCCTACAATGAGCAGTTCTTC. Translated, it gives CASSLGVVANSYNEQFF.

The gene calls are TRBV5-1 and TRBJ1-4; D is perhaps TRBD1 (5 bases). This CDR3 has 14 residues. V shed 0 bases and J shed 8 bases, with 11 bases lying between them. The germline V gene has CDR1 SGHRS and CDR2 YFSETQ. The DNA of the CDR3 is TGCGCCAGCAGCTTGGACAGGATTGAAGAAAAACTGTTTTTT. It encodes CASSLDRIEEKLFF. Variable domain in full (rest from reference TRBV5-1 and TRBJ1-4): KAGVTQTPRYLIKTRGQQVTLSCSPISGHRSVSWYQQTPGQGLQFLFEYFSETQRNKGNFPGRFSGRQFSNSRSEMNVSTLELGDSALYLCASSLDRIEEKLFFGSGTQLSVL.

The CDR3 DNA reads as TGTGCCAGCAGCCTATTAGGTAACAGCCACAATGAGCAGTTCTTC. It specifies CASSLLGNSHNEQFF. This chain uses TRBV7-9 with TRBJ2-1, with no clear D. Trimming took 5 bases from V and 5 from J, leaving 16 bases between them. Germline values: CDR1 SEHNR, CDR2 FQNEAQ (reference sequence). The length of the CDR3 is 15 residues.

V is TRBV14 and J is TRBJ1-2; 8 bases are a match to TRBD1. Trimming cost V 5 bases and J 7 bases; bases outside gene matches: 6. Germline assignment: CDR1 SGHDN and CDR2 FVKESK. The CDR3 is 13 residues long. The CDR3 sequence is CASSKDRAVGYTF. Here the CDR3 DNA reads TGTGCCAGCAGCAAGGACAGGGCTGTTGGCTACACCTTC.

Comments on this clone: One junction end disagrees with the germline gene, perhaps due to a read error. This sequence joins TRBV5-6 and TRBJ2-1; TRBD1 agrees at 7 bases. This CDR3 spans 15 amino acids. Germline-derived CDR1 and CDR2 are SGHDT and YYEEEE. CDR3 region: CASTLRGGSHNEQFF. DNA of the CDR3: TGTGCCAGCACCCTGAGAGGGGGCTCCCACAATGAGCAGTTCTTC.